This T cell receptor beta chain was documented in a study of cytomegalovirus exposure and HLA in healthy donors (dated by TCRdb to the late 2010s). The study in broad terms: According to an earlier analysis of around 600 of the donors, about 190 million T cells yielded 95 million to 140 million unique TCR beta sequences and about 300 Gb of sequence data. Rather than using new phenotypic data, the later analysis identified candidate immune exposures from TCR beta sequences and from how often those sequences occurred across donors. Class I and class II HLA loci were covered by the typing at four-digit resolution. Along with the approximately 700-subject first cohort, a separate validation cohort of 120 different subjects was used. An earlier analysis of some 600 of the donors applied high-throughput TCR beta sequencing to assess whether each TCR beta V gene segment acted as functional or pseudogenic. To predict cytomegalovirus infection status, the study brought together high-throughput TCR immunosequencing, statistical association of individual TCRs with disease status, and machine learning. A later analysis re-examined previously published TCR beta repertoires from several hundred donors and added high-resolution HLA genotyping to investigate patterns of TCR occurrence. Because of strong linkage in the cohort, roughly five DR-DQ haplotypes were treated as single units for association and clustering. Donor age, sex, ethnicity and CMV serostatus were compiled together with the repertoire data. On average, roughly 250,000 unique TCR beta nucleotide sequences were sequenced per donor among more than 350 genotyped donors of the cohort, with roughly 19% of those sequences being non-productive. The genetic ancestry cluster associated with self-reported Caucasian donors included about 84% of the roughly 360 genotyped donors. The aim of the study was to test whether cataloging public T cell receptors could identify signatures of past pathogen exposure. The T cell repertoires of under 750 subjects were profiled by immunosequencing and related to cytomegalovirus serostatus. An early release that covered about 600 HLA-typed donors contained about 300 gigabases of sequencing data and 75 million to 100 million unique TCR sequences. Genome-wide SNP genotypes for about 65% of the roughly 670 donors were used in a later genetic analysis, which treated that subset as a discovery cohort. The number of donors typed differed by locus, with roughly 629-640 for A, B, C, DRB1 and DQB1, around 500 for DQA1, approximately 580 for DPA1, and some 450 for DPB1. Every repertoire in the discovery cohort had been generated on one and the same sequencing platform.

The library relied on the immunoSEQ multiplex PCR assay. For the multiplex PCR, a mixture combining 60 forward primers for TCR Vbeta segments and 13 reverse primers for TCR Jbeta segments was used. Amplification of the CDR3 region of rearranged TCR beta genes was performed with a multiplex PCR assay on genomic DNA. The amplified TCR beta libraries were sequenced on the Illumina HiSeq System as 87-base-pair reads. Turning to the authors' computational methods: A later analysis tallied approximately 87 million unique TCR beta chains across the 650 to 750 repertoires, and approximately 12 million of those chains were shared by two or more donors. Raw reads were error-corrected and collapsed into unique sequences by a nearest-neighbor algorithm in which closely related sequences were merged to remove PCR and sequencing errors. CDR3 sequences were aligned to IMGT reference sequences to assign V, D and J gene segments. For a sequence to be retained, a match of at least six nucleotides was required to both a V gene segment and a J gene segment. A rearrangement counted as productive if the CDR3 had no stop codons and remained in frame with V and J, and every other rearrangement counted as non-productive. CDR3 was defined by IMGT convention, running from the second conserved V-encoded cysteine to the conserved J-encoded phenylalanine. Sequences without an unambiguous match to a single V gene segment were excluded from the earlier analysis of 500 to 700 of the donors. An earlier analysis of some 500 of the donors classified V segments as functional when productive rearrangements were above 56.7% and as segregating when the standard deviation between donors was above 5%. A statistical classification framework was built for diagnosing cytomegalovirus status from the catalog of TCR beta chain sequences. In a later analysis, V and J genes were assigned by comparing TCR nucleotide sequences against IMGT/GENE-DB human TR gene sequences. Using the TCRdist pipeline, a later analysis assigned CDR3 sequences along with most-parsimonious VDJ recombination scenarios. In a later analysis, each TCR beta chain was defined by its CDR3 amino acid sequence together with its V-gene family, and reads lacking a unique V-gene family were excluded. As a way to deal with suspected cross-contamination and a sequencing artifact, a later analysis dropped 450 to 600 nucleotide sequences that were highly shared and had low generation probability. A later analysis calculated a clonal expansion index for each public chain from normalized within-repertoire ranks of inferred template counts. In a later analysis, generation probabilities were computed using a VDJ recombination model fitted to out-of-frame rearrangements, and the results were checked against IGoR. A later analysis scored TCR-TCR, TCR-HLA and TCR-CMV co-occurrence with hypergeometric tests, applying a repertoire-size bias correction to TCR pairs. In a later analysis, false discovery rates were estimated by permuting HLA or CMV assignments 20 times. In a later analysis, co-occurring TCRs were grouped using DBSCAN, with TCRdist sequence similarity added in when clustering inside HLA-allele-positive subsets. Co-occurrence clustering excluded repertoires with fewer than 30,000 or more than 120,000 public chains, plus five with anomalous nucleotide sharing. The immuneACCESS repertoire file appears here via TCRdb, limited to in-frame rearrangements. These files lack a portion of the clones; in checked studies, under half of the deficit traces to unresolved V genes, and the cause of the others is not known. The V and J calls and the clone size are those of that table, but D and trimming were determined from the DNA. The sample data list about 160,000 clones, and over 80% of these were observed just once. 1.2% of the sample is taken by the ten largest.

The CDR3 numbers 13 residues from cysteine through phenylalanine. Just the 39-base CDR3 DNA is kept, in frame starting at base 1. Based on the germline V gene, the CDR1 and CDR2 sequences are MNHEY and SVGAGI. Trimming removed 8 bases from V and 11 bases from J; the gene matches leave 12 bases unexplained. What the authors observed across the whole study: V-gene and J-gene trimming of TCR beta chains was associated with a missense DCLRE1C variant in a later genetic analysis, and the association was replicated in an independent cohort. An earlier analysis of some 590 of the donors showed that most TCR beta V segments appeared in productive rearrangements either about 87% or about 30% of the time, which broadly matched IMGT annotations. In a later analysis, HLA-associated TCR beta chains showed more clonal expansion and lower generation probabilities than non-associated chains that were equally common. Cytomegalovirus status was reported to be diagnosed by the classifier with high specificity and sensitivity in both the original and validation cohorts. The sequencing pipeline was judged likely to have produced a cluster of highly shared sequence variants as a technical artifact. It was suggested by the authors that the approach could potentially be generalized to other disease states and immunological phenotypes. The earlier analysis of 587 of the donors excluded fewer than 20 rarely observed V segments, including chromosome 9 orphons, because counts were too low. A few of the identified cytomegalovirus-associated TCR beta chains were confirmed in vitro to be specific for cytomegalovirus antigens. CMV serostatus was the only immune exposure information available for the cohort. Because HLA typing was unavailable for some donors at each locus, only the typed subset was used in association tests. According to a later analysis, most CMV-associated TCR beta chains appeared to be HLA-restricted, and the HLA associations seemed to be driven largely by CMV exposure. In a later analysis, some 17,000 TCR beta sequences were associated with specific HLA alleles at a false discovery rate of 0.05. A further reported finding was that TCR beta sequences accurately predicted the HLA-A and HLA-B alleles for most subjects in the first cohort. A total of roughly 160 TCR beta chains were listed by the study as associated with cytomegalovirus. Several of the top co-occurrence clusters appeared to be linked to parvovirus B19, influenza, CMV and Epstein-Barr virus, according to a later analysis. Some IMGT-functional V segments, including TRBV6-2 and TRBV6-3, could not be distinguished by the 87-base-pair reads and were therefore excluded. In a later analysis, the rate of TCR association differed among HLA loci, with DRB1 alleles having the most associated TCRs and HLA-C alleles having the fewest. The presence/absence analyses assumed that sequencing depth was roughly uniform across donors, and that assumption may not be true. Only TCR beta chains were sequenced in this cohort, and the absence of alpha or paired-chain data limited detectable features. In a later genetic analysis, fewer N-insertions in productive TCRs were reported among donors in an Asian-associated ancestry cluster than the 666-donor mean. Linkage disequilibrium might explain the correlated functional status among segregating V segments, but an unknown experimental factor could not be ruled out. While some public TCRs were present in many individuals, most TCR sequences turned up only very rarely across donors. Assigning TCR associations to individual alleles was difficult when HLA alleles, especially DR and DQ, strongly co-occurred.

In total, 600 or so healthy bone marrow donors made up the cohort. At the time of sampling, all cohort members were nominally healthy, though unrecorded immune exposures were likely present. The donor tested CMV seronegative, placing the donor among the 350 to 400 seronegative members of the cohort. A peripheral blood sample was provided by each donor, and peripheral blood mononuclear cells were used for TCR beta sequencing. The Qiagen DNeasy Blood Extraction Kit was used to extract genomic DNA from the blood cell samples. In regard to this clone: The antigen this receptor binds is unknown. The sample holds no much larger clone one base away, and base qualities are not on file.

The chain is encoded by TRBV6-5 joined to TRBJ2-1, with 7 bases matching TRBD2. This clonotype originated in a boy between 2 and 15 years old in good health and CMV-seronegative. The sequencing sample was made of PBMCs. CDR3 loop: CASSPAAAGKQFF. The DNA reads as follows: TGTGCCAGCTCCCCGGCGGCAGCGGGAAAGCAGTTCTTC.